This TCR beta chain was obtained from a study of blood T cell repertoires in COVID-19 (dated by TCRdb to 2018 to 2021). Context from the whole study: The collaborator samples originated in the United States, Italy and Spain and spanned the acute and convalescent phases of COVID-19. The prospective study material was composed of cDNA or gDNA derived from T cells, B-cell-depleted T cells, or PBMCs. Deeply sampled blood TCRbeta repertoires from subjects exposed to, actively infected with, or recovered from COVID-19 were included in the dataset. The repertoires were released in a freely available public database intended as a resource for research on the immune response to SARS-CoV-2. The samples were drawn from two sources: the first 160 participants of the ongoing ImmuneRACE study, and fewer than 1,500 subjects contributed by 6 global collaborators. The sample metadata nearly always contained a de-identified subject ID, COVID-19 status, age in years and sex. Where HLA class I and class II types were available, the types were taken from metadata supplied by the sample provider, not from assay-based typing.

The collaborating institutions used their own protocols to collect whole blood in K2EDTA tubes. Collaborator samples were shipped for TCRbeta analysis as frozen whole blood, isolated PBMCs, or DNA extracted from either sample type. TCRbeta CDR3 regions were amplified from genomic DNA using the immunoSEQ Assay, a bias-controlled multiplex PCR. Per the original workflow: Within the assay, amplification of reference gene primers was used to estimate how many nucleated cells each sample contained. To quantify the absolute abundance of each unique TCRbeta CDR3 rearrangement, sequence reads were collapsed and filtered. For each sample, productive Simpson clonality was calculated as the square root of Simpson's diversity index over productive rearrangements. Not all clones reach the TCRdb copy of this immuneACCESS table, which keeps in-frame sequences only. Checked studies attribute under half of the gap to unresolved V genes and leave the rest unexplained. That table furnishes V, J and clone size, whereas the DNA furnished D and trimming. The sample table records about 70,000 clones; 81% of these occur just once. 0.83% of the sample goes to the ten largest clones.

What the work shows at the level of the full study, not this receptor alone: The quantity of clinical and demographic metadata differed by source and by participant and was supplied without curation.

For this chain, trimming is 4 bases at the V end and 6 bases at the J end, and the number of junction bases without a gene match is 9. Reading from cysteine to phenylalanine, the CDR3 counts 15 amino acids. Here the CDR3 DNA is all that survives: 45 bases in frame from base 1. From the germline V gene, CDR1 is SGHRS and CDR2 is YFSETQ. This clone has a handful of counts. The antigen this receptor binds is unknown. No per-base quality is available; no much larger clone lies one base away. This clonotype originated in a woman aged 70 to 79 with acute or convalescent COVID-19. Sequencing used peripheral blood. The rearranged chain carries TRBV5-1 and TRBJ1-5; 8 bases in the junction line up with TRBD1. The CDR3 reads CASSRTTGAGQPQHF. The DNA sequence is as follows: TGCGCCAGCAGCCGGACGACAGGGGCCGGTCAGCCCCAGCATTTT.